This T cell receptor beta chain is drawn from a study of control samples from healthy donors and cancer patients. The V and J ends lost 3 bases and 5 bases respectively, with 15 bases between them. The germline V gene encodes CDR1 SGDLS and CDR2 YYNGEE. This CDR3 spans 14 amino acids. Profiled with immunoSEQ multiplex PCR; TCRdb holds only in-frame clones, not every one. Of under 450,000 clones in the sample, approximately 90% were seen once. The chain links TRBV9 to TRBJ2-7; D is perhaps TRBD2 (7 bases). The specimen was PBMCs. The clonotype originates from a man aged 35-49 years with head and neck cancer. The CDR3 reads CASSGGGGADEQYF. CDR3 bases: TGTGCCAGCAGCGGAGGAGGGGGGGCCGACGAGCAGTACTTC.